This record looks at one T cell receptor (beta chain) sequence and its context. What it binds is unknown. These data come from a study of OX40 agonist ivuxolimab in advanced cancers. Across the whole study: Ivuxolimab, an antibody acting as an agonist of OX40 (CD134), was used to treat patients. The eligibility criteria allowed prior anti-PD-1, anti-PD-L1 or anti-CTLA-4 therapy, and 30% to 45% had some. Study-level results: Researchers report that CD8+ T cells had, on average, more expanded clones than CD4+. Normalized expansion of T-cell clones was also low for some nonresponders.

Using immunoSEQ multiplex PCR, the repertoire was profiled, and TCRdb retains in-frame clones only, with some absent. This sample has 45,000 to 60,000 clones, with under 85% found just once. V was clipped by 4 bases and J by 0 bases, with 11 bases between them. The CDR3 has 15 residues. Germline V gene sequence: CDR1 LGHNT, CDR2 FRNRAP. The chain uses TRBV12-5 and TRBJ2-3; no clear D gene. The source was CD4+ or CD8+ T cells sorted from blood, collected in a trial of the OX40 agonist ivuxolimab. The sequence was collected from an adult with an advanced solid tumor such as melanoma, head and neck, liver or kidney cancer. CDR3 loop: CASGSGPASTDTQYF. In nucleotides, the CDR3 is TGTGCTAGTGGTTCCGGCCCCGCTAGCACAGATACGCAGTATTTT.